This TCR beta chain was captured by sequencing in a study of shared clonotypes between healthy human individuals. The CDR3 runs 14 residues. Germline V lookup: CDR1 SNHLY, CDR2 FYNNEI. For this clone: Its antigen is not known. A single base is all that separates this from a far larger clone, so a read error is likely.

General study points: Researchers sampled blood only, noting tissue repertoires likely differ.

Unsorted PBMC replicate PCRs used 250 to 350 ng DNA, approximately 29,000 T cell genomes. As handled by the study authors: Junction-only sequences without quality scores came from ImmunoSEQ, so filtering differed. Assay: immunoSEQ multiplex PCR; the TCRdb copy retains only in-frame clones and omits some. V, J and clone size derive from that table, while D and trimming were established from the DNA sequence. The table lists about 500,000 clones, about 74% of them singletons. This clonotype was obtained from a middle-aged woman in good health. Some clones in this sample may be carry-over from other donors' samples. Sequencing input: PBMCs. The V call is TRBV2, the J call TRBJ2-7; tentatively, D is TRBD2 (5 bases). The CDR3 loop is CASGEIRGWYEQYF. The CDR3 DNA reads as TGTGCCAGCGGTGAAATCCGGGGTTGGTACGAGCAGTACTTC. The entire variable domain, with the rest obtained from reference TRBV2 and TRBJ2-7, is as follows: EPEVTQTPSHQVTQMGQEVILRCVPISNHLYFYWYRQILGQKVEFLVSFYNNEISEKSEIFDDQFSVERPDGSNFTLKIRSTKLEDSAMYFCASGEIRGWYEQYFGPGTRLTVT.